One sample yielded the 7 T cell receptor beta chains listed below, sequenced in a study of regulatory T cells in long-lasting Graves disease. Relying on iRepertoire HTBI primers and Arm-PCR of CDR3 regions, the team built TCR beta libraries. From the multiplex PCR reads, TCRdb called clonotypes with MiXCR, one entry per CDR3 protein. This repertoire shows roughly 320,000 distinct CDR3 sequences, around 15% found once; its top ten account for just under 30%. The time point: newly diagnosed GD, antithyroid drugs for less than 3 months. From PBMCs, RNA was extracted and then used to make the TCR library. A further study also used this sample, focusing on T cells in Graves' hyperthyroidism and ophthalmopathy.

The sample consisted of peripheral blood mononuclear cells (PBMCs), taken at new diagnosis, from a patient treated with antithyroid drugs. These receptors originate from a middle-aged man with Graves disease.

There are many counts of this clonotype. V usage is TRBV5-1 and J usage is TRBJ1-1; D ambiguous. CDR3 length: 15 amino acids. The germline V and J ends were trimmed by 2 bases and 1 base, with 12 bases remaining between them. CDR1 and CDR2 from the germline V gene are SGHRS and YFSETQ. CDR3 region: CASSFLEIGNTEAFF. The CDR3 region has the DNA TGCGCCAGCAGCTTCCTGGAGATTGGGAACACTGAAGCTTTCTTT.

Concerning this clonotype: A far larger clone differs by one base, so this is likely a read error. This rearrangement joins TRBV6-2 or TRBV6-3 to TRBJ2-2; D tentatively reads TRBD1 or TRBD2 (5 bases each). The CDR3 runs 13 residues. Germline CDR1 MNHEY, CDR2 SVGEGT. As DNA, the CDR3 is TGTACCAGCAGGCCTCAGGGAGCCGGGGAGCTGTTTTTT. Translated, it gives CTSRPQGAGELFF.

This clonotype was seen a few times. This chain connects TRBV7-9 to TRBJ1-2; maybe TRBD1 (6 bases). Germline CDR1 is SEHNR and CDR2 is FQNEAQ (reference sequence). This CDR3 comprises 16 residues. V lost 3 bases to trimming and J lost 1 base, with 15 bases between them. The CDR3 sequence is CASSLGGRSLNYGYTF. DNA for the CDR3: TGTGCCAGCAGCTTGGGGGGGCGATCACTTAACTATGGCTACACCTTC.

In its sample, this clonotype was seen many times. The rearrangement links TRBV7-3 to TRBJ2-1; D not resolved. The V gene lost 2 bases and the J gene lost 10 bases, with 12 bases spanning the gap. Germline V lookup: CDR1 SGHTA, CDR2 FQGTGA. CDR3 size: 13 residues. CDR3 protein: CASSLSLKQEQFF. CDR3 DNA sequence: TGTGCCAGCAGCTTATCCTTGAAGCAGGAGCAGTTCTTC.

This clonotype has at least ten counts. The chain has TRBV18 and TRBJ1-1; D may be TRBD1 (5 bases). The CDR3 spans 15 residues. V gave up 6 bases and J gave up 6 bases, with 20 bases separating them. Germline assignment: CDR1 KGHSH and CDR2 LQKENI. CDR3 DNA: TGTGCCAGCTCCCCCGCCCAAGGGCGGACACCTGAAGCTTTCTTT. Its protein is CASSPAQGRTPEAFF. Complete variable domain (other parts from reference TRBV18 and TRBJ1-1): NAGVMQNPRHLVRRRGQEARLRCSPMKGHSHVYWYRQLPEEGLKFMVYLQKENIIDESGMPKERFSAEFPKEGPSILRIQQVVRGDSAAYFCASSPAQGRTPEAFFGQGTRLTVV.

The chain is built from TRBV29-1 and TRBJ1-6; a weak D match, TRBD1 (5 bases). The V gene's germline CDR1 is SQVTM and CDR2 ANQGSEA. The CDR3 is 15 residues long. V was shortened by 0 bases and J by 9 bases, with 15 bases between the two germline ends. CDR3 sequence reads: CSVEDLQGYGSPLHF. CDR3 in DNA: TGCAGCGTTGAAGATCTTCAGGGTTATGGTTCACCCCTCCACTTT.

This clonotype appeared many times. The rearrangement uses TRBV28 and TRBJ2-1; the D gene could be TRBD1 or TRBD2 (5 bases each). The germline V gene has CDR1 MDHEN and CDR2 SYDVKM. Trimming shortened V by 6 bases and J by 1 base, and 10 bases separated the two germline ends. This CDR3 is built from 14 residues. CDR3: CASRGPISYNEQFF. CDR3 coding DNA: TGTGCCAGCAGGGGACCGATTTCCTACAATGAGCAGTTCTTC.